This TCR beta chain was captured by sequencing in a study of blood T cell repertoires in COVID-19. About the study: Donors in the United States, Italy and Spain gave samples during acute or convalescent COVID-19. The analysed material was cDNA or gDNA that came from T cells, B-cell-depleted T cells, or PBMCs.

Germline values: CDR1 MDHEN, CDR2 SYDVKM. CDR3 length: 15 amino acids. With 6 bases clipped from V and 0 bases from J, the junction kept 6 bases outside the gene matches. In the original workflow: Reference gene primer amplification yielded estimated nucleated cell counts. The assay was immunoSEQ multiplex PCR, and TCRdb's table has in-frame clones only and misses some. Clone size and the V and J calls come from that table; the DNA yielded D and trimming. The sample contains around 230,000 clones, over 75% of which appear only once. The chain joins TRBV28 to TRBJ1-1; 8 positions agree with TRBD1. The source of this sequence is a woman over 75 with acute or convalescent COVID-19. Sequencing input: peripheral blood. CDR3 region: CASRTTGALNTEAFF. The CDR3 region has the DNA TGTGCCAGCAGGACGACAGGGGCCCTGAACACTGAAGCTTTCTTT.